The 29 T cell receptor beta chains in this list originate from one sample, sequenced in a study of persistence of HIV-infected CD4 T cells. Their specific antigens are unknown. Sequencing used immunoSEQ version 4 in survey mode. Data came from immunoSEQ multiplex PCR; TCRdb stores just in-frame clones and leaves some out. The table shows about 33,000 clones, with 80% to 90% occurring only once. Stimulation used 8.5 to 10 ug/mL lysate from CMV-infected fibroblasts. CD40L-negative CD69-negative CD45RO-high memory CD4+ T cells were sorted as populations depleted of antigen-responding cells. The specimen was CD4+ T cells sorted from PBMCs after approximately 20-hour stimulation, collected from a patient who received antiretroviral therapy. These receptors all come from an adult man with HIV who was CMV-seropositive.

This clone was detected a few times. The chain carries TRBV6-6 and TRBJ1-2, with 10 positions matching TRBD1. The CDR3 totals 15 residues. Trimming removed 5 bases from V and 4 bases from J; junction bases left unmatched: 7. Germline V lookup: CDR1 MNHNY, CDR2 SVGAGI (reference sequence). DNA of the CDR3: TGTGCCAGCAGTAGTACCGGGACAGGGGTCTATGGCTACACCTTC. Its protein product is CASSSTGTGVYGYTF.

The V and J genes are TRBV6-2 or TRBV6-3 and TRBJ1-2; possibly TRBD1 for D (6 bases). Germline CDR1 and CDR2: MNHEY and SVGEGT. V was cut by 0 bases and J by 2 bases, with 13 bases left in between. The CDR3 is 16 amino acids. The CDR3 protein is CASSYSMGAGNYGYTF. The CDR3 nucleotides are TGTGCCAGCAGTTACTCCATGGGGGCCGGCAACTATGGCTACACCTTC.

The chain combines TRBV9 with TRBJ2-3, with a weak D call TRBD1 (6 bases). The CDR3 consists of 13 residues. Germline loops: CDR1 SGDLS, CDR2 YYNGEE. V was trimmed by 4 bases and J by 4 bases, leaving 10 bases between them. CDR3 in DNA: TGTGCCAGCAGCCGAGGGGGAGCAGATACGCAGTATTTT. Amino acid sequence: CASSRGGADTQYF. The variable domain in full, with the rest retrieved from reference TRBV9 and TRBJ2-3, is DSGVTQTPKHLITATGQRVTLRCSPRSGDLSVYWYQQSLDQGLQFLIQYYNGEERAKGNILERFSAQQFPDLHSELNLSSLELGDSALYFCASSRGGADTQYFGPGTRLTVL.

This clone was detected once. Written as DNA, the CDR3 is TGTGCCAGCAGCGCTGGATTGGGGACCTGGGTTGGCGAGCAGTACTTC. Its protein is CASSAGLGTWVGEQYF. This chain joins TRBV5-4 and TRBJ2-7; D is possibly TRBD1 or TRBD2 (5 bases each). Trimming pared 4 bases from V and 6 bases from J, leaving 23 bases between. Germline values: CDR1 SGHNT, CDR2 YYREEE (reference sequence). This CDR3 spans 16 amino acids.

Note on this clone: Germline and junction disagree at one end, which may indicate a read error. The chain uses TRBV30 and TRBJ2-1; D might be TRBD1 or TRBD2, each matching 5 bases. Per germline, CDR1 GTSNPN and CDR2 SVGIG (reference sequence). CDR3 length: 11 residues. This CDR3 reads CAWRGRGELFF. The CDR3 DNA reads TGTGCCTGGAGGGGACGGGGTGAGCTGTTCTTC. Full variable domain (remainder filled in from reference TRBV30 and TRBJ2-1): SQTIHQWPATLVQPVGSPLSLECTVEGTSNPNLYWYRQAAGRGLQLLFYSVGIGQISSEVPQNLSASRPQDRQFILSSKKLLLSDSGFYLCAWRGRGELFFGPGTRLTVL.

The chain combines TRBV19 with TRBJ2-6, with D hard to call. The CDR3 has 14 amino acids. Trimming took 4 bases from V and 2 from J, leaving 6 bases between them. Germline loops: CDR1 LNHDA, CDR2 SQIVND (reference sequence). CDR3 residues: CASSTAPGANVLTF. CDR3 DNA sequence: TGTGCCAGTAGTACCGCTCCTGGGGCCAACGTCCTGACTTTC.

The rearrangement links TRBV30 to TRBJ2-1; TRBD2 matches 11 bases. The CDR3 has 18 amino acids. Germline values: CDR1 GTSNPN, CDR2 SVGIG (reference sequence). V was clipped by 2 bases and J by 0 bases; unmatched bases: 9. CDR3 in DNA: TGTGCCTGGAGTCCACTAGCGGGGGCTTATAGCTCCTACAATGAGCAGTTCTTC. Translated: CAWSPLAGAYSSYNEQFF.

The chain is built from TRBV6-5 and TRBJ1-1; D may be TRBD1 (5 bases). The CDR3 consists of 14 residues. The V gene's germline CDR1 is MNHEY and CDR2 SVGAGI. Trimming removed 2 bases from V and 5 bases from J, with 12 bases in between. DNA for the CDR3: TGTGCCAGCAGTTACCGGGGGGGAGGGACTGAAGCTTTCTTT. It encodes CASSYRGGGTEAFF.

CDR3 residues: CSVEGTGGWTGYTF. DNA for the CDR3: TGCAGCGTGGAGGGGACAGGGGGTTGGACTGGCTACACCTTC. This chain uses TRBV29-1 with TRBJ1-2, with TRBD1 matching over 11 bases. Germline lookup yields CDR1 SQVTM and CDR2 ANQGSEA. The J segment lost 7 bases and the V segment lost 6 bases, leaving 10 bases of the junction unmatched. This CDR3 has 14 amino acids.

V and J are TRBV3-1 (or the pseudogene TRBV3-2) and TRBJ1-5; D gene unclear. Germline CDR1 LGHDT, CDR2 YNNKEL (reference sequence). The length of the CDR3 is 15 residues. V lost 1 base and J lost 4, with 11 bases in between. The CDR3 DNA reads as TGTGCCAGCAGCCAAGTACGCGACACAAATCAGCCCCAGCATTTT. It codes for CASSQVRDTNQPQHF.

This chain joins TRBV5-4 and TRBJ2-5; 12 nucleotides align to TRBD1. The CDR3 length is 15 residues. The V and J ends lost 9 bases and 4 bases, in that order; junction bases with no gene match: 10. Germline V gene sequence: CDR1 SGHNT, CDR2 YYREEE (reference sequence). The CDR3 region is CATTMGQGAGETQYF. DNA of the CDR3: TGTGCCACCACCATGGGACAGGGGGCTGGAGAGACCCAGTACTTC. Together with reference TRBV5-4 and TRBJ2-5, the CDR3 gives the full variable domain: ETGVTQSPTHLIKTRGQQVTLRCSSQSGHNTVSWYQQALGQGPQFIFQYYREEENGRGNFPPRFSGLQFPNYSSELNVNALELDDSALYLCATTMGQGAGETQYFGPGTRLLVL.

To note about this clone: This same CDR3 is encoded by further DNA sequences in the sample. V gene TRBV19 combines with J gene TRBJ1-2, with D uncertain. V gave up 1 base and J gave up 0 bases, with 6 bases separating them. The CDR3 is 14 residues long. The V gene's germline CDR1 is LNHDA and CDR2 SQIVND (reference sequence). The CDR3 DNA reads as TGTGCCAGTAGTATAGGGTCAGCTAACTATGGCTACACCTTC. Translation gives CASSIGSANYGYTF.

The V call is TRBV20-1, the J call TRBJ1-1; D not resolved. CDR3 length: 16 residues. Germline V CDR1 and CDR2: DFQATT, SNEGSKA (reference sequence). With 3 bases removed from V and 4 bases from J, the gap between germline ends came to 21 bases. The CDR3 nucleotides are TGCAGTGCTAGTGTGGGCCAGGAATGGTTCGGCACTGAAGCTTTCTTT. As protein: CSASVGQEWFGTEAFF.

The rearrangement uses TRBV27 and TRBJ2-1, with TRBD1 identical over 7 bases. The CDR3 spans 17 residues. V gave up 5 bases and J gave up 6 bases; unmatched junction bases: 16. Germline V gene lookup returns CDR1 MNHEY and CDR2 SMNVEV (reference sequence). DNA for the CDR3: TGTGCCAGCAGTCTCAGGGGGAGTATCAGGTCCATCAATGAGCAGTTCTTC. This encodes CASSLRGSIRSINEQFF.

The chain joins TRBV5-1 to TRBJ2-1; D not certain. V lost 0 bases and J 1 base, leaving 8 bases between the germline ends. The CDR3 has 15 residues. CDR1 is SGHRS and CDR2 is YFSETQ in the germline V gene. The CDR3: CASSLGSPSYNEQFF. The CDR3 DNA is TGCGCCAGCAGCTTGGGATCACCTTCCTACAATGAGCAGTTCTTC.

The rearrangement links TRBV18 to TRBJ1-1, with D uncertain. CDR1 and CDR2 (germline): KGHSH, LQKENI. V was pared by 2 bases and J by 5 bases, with 12 bases between. The CDR3 spans 14 residues. The CDR3 protein is CASSPSQVITEAFF. The CDR3 nucleotides are TGTGCCAGCTCACCATCCCAGGTCATAACTGAAGCTTTCTTT.

The chain couples TRBV27 to TRBJ1-5, with 10 bases identical to TRBD1. The CDR3 consists of 14 residues. Unmatched junction bases numbered 6, after V lost 8 bases and J lost 5 bases. The V gene's germline CDR1 is MNHEY and CDR2 SMNVEV (reference sequence). CDR3 residues: CASGRDRGYQPQHF. CDR3 coding DNA: TGTGCCAGCGGAAGGGACAGGGGATATCAGCCCCAGCATTTT.

The CDR3, as DNA: TGCGCCAGCAGCGCTGGACTAGCAAGGTCCTACGAGCAGTACTTC. Translating gives CASSAGLARSYEQYF. The genes are TRBV5-1 and TRBJ2-7; 8 bases are shared with TRBD2. V shed 4 bases and J 1 base; nucleotides not matched to a gene: 7. Germline V CDR1 and CDR2: SGHRS, YFSETQ. The CDR3 contains 15 residues. Using reference TRBV5-1 and TRBJ2-7 for the parts outside the CDR3, the full variable domain is KAGVTQTPRYLIKTRGQQVTLSCSPISGHRSVSWYQQTPGQGLQFLFEYFSETQRNKGNFPGRFSGRQFSNSRSEMNVSTLELGDSALYLCASSAGLARSYEQYFGPGTRLTVT.

This clone was detected a few times. This chain connects TRBV9 to TRBJ2-3, with 8 bases lining up with TRBD1. This CDR3 contains 15 residues. V gave up 4 bases and J gave up 2 bases; unmatched junction bases: 6. Germline assignment: CDR1 SGDLS and CDR2 YYNGEE. The CDR3 nucleotides read TGTGCCAGCAGCCCTCGACAGGGGACCACAGATACGCAGTATTTT. The encoded protein is CASSPRQGTTDTQYF.

The V and J genes are TRBV10-2 and TRBJ1-5; a weak D match, TRBD1 (5 bases). The germline gives CDR1 WSHSY, CDR2 SAAADI. Trimming cost V 8 bases and J 1 base, with 12 bases left between them. The CDR3 runs 14 residues. CDR3 residues: CASSTVASNQPQHF. In nucleotides, the CDR3 is TGCGCCAGCTCGACAGTCGCAAGCAATCAGCCCCAGCATTTT.

The genes are TRBV18 and TRBJ1-6; tentative D call: TRBD1 (5 bases). CDR1 is KGHSH, CDR2 LQKENI, per germline. CDR3 size: 14 residues. V was clipped by 4 bases and J by 14 bases, with 18 bases between them. The CDR3 coding sequence is TGTGCCAGCTCACGAACACAGGTTGGTGGGGCCCTCCACTTT. It translates to CASSRTQVGGALHF.

The chain joins TRBV19 to TRBJ2-2; D is ambiguous. Germline lookup yields CDR1 LNHDA and CDR2 SQIVND (reference sequence). The CDR3 sequence is 15 residues long. V was trimmed by 1 base and J by 2 bases, leaving 8 bases between them. The CDR3 reads CASSIVDRNTGELFF. The DNA of the CDR3 is TGTGCCAGTAGTATAGTTGACCGTAACACCGGGGAGCTGTTTTTT.

The table lists this clone with a few counts. The rearrangement links TRBV19 to TRBJ2-2; 12 nucleotides match TRBD2. Germline-derived CDR1 and CDR2 are LNHDA and SQIVND (reference sequence). This CDR3 is built from 17 residues. V was clipped by 2 bases and J by 5 bases; unmatched bases: 6. In DNA, the CDR3 is TGTGCCAGTAGTATAACTAGCGGGGGGCTCAAGACCGGGGAGCTGTTTTTT. Its protein product is CASSITSGGLKTGELFF.

The chain couples TRBV30 to TRBJ1-5; D call uncertain. This CDR3 comprises 14 residues. V lost 5 bases, J lost 0 bases, and 11 bases lay in between. Per germline, CDR1 GTSNPN and CDR2 SVGIG (reference sequence). CDR3 coding DNA: TGTGCCTGGGGGCAAGCATATAGCAATCAGCCCCAGCATTTT. Its protein is CAWGQAYSNQPQHF. Filled out from reference TRBV30 and TRBJ1-5, the complete variable domain reads SQTIHQWPATLVQPVGSPLSLECTVEGTSNPNLYWYRQAAGRGLQLLFYSVGIGQISSEVPQNLSASRPQDRQFILSSKKLLLSDSGFYLCAWGQAYSNQPQHFGDGTRLSIL.

The gene calls are TRBV4-3 and TRBJ1-5; D remains unclear. This CDR3 comprises 15 residues. V gave up 1 base and J gave up 1 base, with 8 bases separating them. CDR1 is LGHNA and CDR2 is YSLEER in the germline V gene. As DNA, the CDR3 is TGCGCCAGCAGCCAAGTATTAGGGAGCAATCAGCCCCAGCATTTT. As protein: CASSQVLGSNQPQHF.

The chain couples TRBV5-8 to TRBJ2-1; 9 bases map to TRBD2. This CDR3 has 14 amino acids. The germline gives CDR1 SGHTS, CDR2 YDEGEE. J was trimmed by 8 bases and V by 4 bases; bases with no gene match: 7. The CDR3 DNA is TGTGCCAGCAGCCACGGGACTAGCACTGATGAGCAGTTCTTC. Translation gives CASSHGTSTDEQFF.

This clone was found a few times. This sequence joins TRBV6-5 and TRBJ2-7, with D possibly matching TRBD2 (6 bases). Trimming removed 6 bases at V and 5 bases at J, with 20 bases between. This CDR3 has 15 amino acids. The germline CDR1 and CDR2 sequences are MNHEY and SVGAGI. The CDR3 DNA is TGTGCCAGCAGGGGCGGAGGGGCAGGACTTCACGAGCAGTACTTC. The encoded protein is CASRGGGAGLHEQYF.

The chain joins TRBV7-9 to TRBJ1-1; D possibly corresponds to TRBD1 (5 bases). CDR1 is SEHNR and CDR2 is FQNEAQ in the germline V gene (reference sequence). This CDR3 is built from 12 residues. Trimming stripped 7 bases from V and 4 bases from J, with 10 bases between. The CDR3 DNA follows: TGTGCCAGCAACCCTAGGGGCACTGAAGCTTTCTTT. Translating gives CASNPRGTEAFF.

The chain is built from TRBV4-3 and TRBJ2-3, with a tentative D call TRBD2 (6 bases). Germline V lookup: CDR1 LGHNA, CDR2 YSLEER. The length of the CDR3 is 16 residues. With 4 bases removed from V and 0 bases from J, the gap between germline ends came to 14 bases. CDR3 sequence (DNA): TGCGCCAGCAGCCCGTTGCCGGGACTTAGCACAGATACGCAGTATTTT. It encodes CASSPLPGLSTDTQYF.